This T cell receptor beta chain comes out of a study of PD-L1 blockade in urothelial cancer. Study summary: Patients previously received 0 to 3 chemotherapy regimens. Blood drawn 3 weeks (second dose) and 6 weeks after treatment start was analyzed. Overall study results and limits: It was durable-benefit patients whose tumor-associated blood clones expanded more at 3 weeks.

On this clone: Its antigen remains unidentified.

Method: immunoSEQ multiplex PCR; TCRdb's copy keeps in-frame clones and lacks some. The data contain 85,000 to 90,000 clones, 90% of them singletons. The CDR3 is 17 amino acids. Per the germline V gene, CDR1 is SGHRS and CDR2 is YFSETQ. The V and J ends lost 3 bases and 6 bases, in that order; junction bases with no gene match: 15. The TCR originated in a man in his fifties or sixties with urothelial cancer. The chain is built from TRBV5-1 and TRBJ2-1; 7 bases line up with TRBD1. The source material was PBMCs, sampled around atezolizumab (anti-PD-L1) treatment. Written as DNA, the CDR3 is TGCGCCAGCAGCTCCGGACAGGAAGGAACTTACGGCAATGAGCAGTTCTTC. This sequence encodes CASSSGQEGTYGNEQFF.